Shown below are 13 T cell receptor beta chains from a single sample sequenced in a study of molecular identifiers for immune sequencing clone quantification. TCRdb itself ran the PCR reads through MiXCR, one entry per CDR3 protein. The table has about 40,000 distinct CDR3 sequences, around 20% seen once; the top ten hold roughly 7%. The sample was naive CD8+ T cells from blood, with Jurkat cell RNA spiked in. Indicated subset: FACS-sorted CD8+CD4-CCR7+CD45RA+ naive T cells. The receptors here all came from a human donor in good health. Some libraries in this study had Jurkat cell RNA spiked in.

Comments on this clonotype: A much larger clone differs by one base, so this may be a read error. The DNA of the CDR3 is TGTGCCATCAGTAAGTCTGTTTCGACGGGTGACGAGCAGTACTTC. As protein: CAISKSVSTGDEQYF. This sequence joins TRBV10-3 and TRBJ2-7; D uncertain. Germline loops: CDR1 ENHRY, CDR2 SYGVKD. This CDR3 spans 15 amino acids.

This clonotype was seen at least ten times. The V call is TRBV15, the J call TRBJ1-5; D gene unclear. Germline V CDR1 and CDR2: LNHNV, YYDKDF (reference sequence). The length of the CDR3 is 13 residues. V lost 3 bases, J lost 6 bases, and 9 bases lay in between. The CDR3 spells CATSSGGSQPQHF. The CDR3, as DNA: TGTGCCACCAGCAGTGGAGGTAGTCAGCCCCAGCATTTT.

There are many counts of this clonotype. The V call is TRBV29-1, the J call TRBJ2-1; D gene uncertain. Trimming cost V 5 bases and J 5 bases, with 7 bases left between them. Per germline, CDR1 SQVTM and CDR2 ANQGSEA. CDR3 length equals 11 residues. CDR3: CSVNGNNEQFF. The CDR3 DNA reads TGCAGCGTTAACGGAAACAATGAGCAGTTCTTC.

This chain joins TRBV9 and TRBJ2-2, with 8 bases fitting TRBD1. The V segment lost 3 bases and the J segment 0 bases; nucleotides outside the gene matches: 1. This CDR3 is built from 15 residues. Germline V gene sequence: CDR1 SGDLS, CDR2 YYNGEE. The CDR3 spells CASSGQGSNTGELFF. CDR3 nucleotide sequence: TGTGCCAGCAGCGGACAGGGGTCGAACACCGGGGAGCTGTTTTTT.

This clonotype has a single count. Since a much larger clone is just one base distant, this may be a read error. The V gene is TRBV7-8, the J gene TRBJ2-7; TRBD2 matches at 8 bases. The CDR3 is made up of 15 amino acids. Germline loops: CDR1 SGHVS, CDR2 FQNEAQ. CDR3 DNA sequence: TGTGCCAGCAGCTTAGCGAGCGGGAGACGAGACGAGCGGTACTTC. Amino acids: CASSLASGRRDERYF.

This clonotype appeared many times. The chain has TRBV28 and TRBJ2-7, with D possibly matching TRBD1 (6 bases). CDR1 is MDHEN, CDR2 SYDVKM, per germline. Trimming removed 3 bases from V and 2 bases from J, with 14 bases in between. The CDR3 runs to 15 residues. CDR3 bases: TGTGCCAGCAGTTTTTGGACAGAATCGGCCTACGAGCAGTACTTC. Its translation: CASSFWTESAYEQYF.

V is TRBV28 and J is TRBJ1-1, with D tentatively TRBD1 (6 bases). The CDR3 extends over 15 amino acids. Germline loops: CDR1 MDHEN, CDR2 SYDVKM. The V end lost 2 bases, the J end lost 4 bases, and 14 bases lay between the germline ends. In DNA, the CDR3 is TGTGCCAGCAGTTTACTTGCAGACAGGAGCACTGAAGCTTTCTTT. Translation gives CASSLLADRSTEAFF. The variable domain in full, completed from reference TRBV28 and TRBJ1-1, reads DVKVTQSSRYLVKRTGEKVFLECVQDMDHENMFWYRQDPGLGLRLIYFSYDVKMKEKGDIPEGYSVSREKKERFSLILESASTNQTSMYLCASSLLADRSTEAFFGQGTRLTVV.

The rearrangement joins TRBV7-9 to TRBJ1-4; D might be TRBD1 (6 bases). The germline V and J ends were trimmed by 6 bases and 7 bases, with 9 bases remaining between them. The CDR3 has 12 residues. Germline V gives CDR1 SEHNR, CDR2 FQNEAQ (reference sequence). CDR3 residues: CASRGQREKLFF. Here the CDR3 DNA reads TGTGCCAGCAGGGGACAACGTGAAAAACTGTTTTTT.

About this clonotype: This likely comes from a read error, as the CDR3 has no conserved phenylalanine or tryptophan at its end. The V gene is TRBV6-2 or TRBV6-3, the J gene TRBJ2-5, with D possibly being TRBD1 (7 bases). Trimming shortened V by 3 bases and J by 4 bases, and 12 bases separated the two germline ends. Germline values: CDR1 MNHEY, CDR2 SVGEGT. The CDR3 runs 14 residues. CDR3 sequence reads: CASSYPGGRETQYL. The CDR3 DNA reads as TGTGCCAGCAGTTATCCAGGGGGGCGAGAGACCCAGTACCTC.

This clonotype turned up a few times. The chain is built from TRBV6-2 or TRBV6-3 and TRBJ2-1, with 7 bases that match TRBD2. J was trimmed by 2 bases and V by 8 bases; bases with no gene match: 9. The germline CDR1 and CDR2 sequences are MNHEY and SVGEGT. The CDR3 sequence is 15 residues long. CDR3: CASLKTSGAYNEQFF. CDR3 nucleotide sequence: TGTGCCAGCTTAAAGACGAGCGGGGCCTACAATGAGCAGTTCTTC.

On this clonotype: One end of the junction is discordant with germline, which a read error may explain. This chain joins TRBV7-2 and TRBJ2-7; 9 bases line up with TRBD2. CDR1 is SGHTA, CDR2 FQGNSA, per germline. The CDR3 sequence is 16 residues long. CDR3 nucleotide sequence: TGTGCCAGCAGCTTAGCCGGGACTAGCTTCCTCTACGTGCAGTACTTC. Its translation: CASSLAGTSFLYVQYF.

This clonotype was recorded at least ten times. The chain recombines TRBV6-2 or TRBV6-3 with TRBJ1-5; no definite D call. V dropped 6 bases and J dropped 4 bases, with 10 bases sitting between them. This CDR3 is built from 13 residues. Looked up from germline, CDR1 is MNHEY and CDR2 is SVGEGT. CDR3 sequence: CASRDASNQPQHF. The CDR3, as DNA: TGTGCCAGCAGGGACGCTAGTAATCAGCCCCAGCATTTT.

This clonotype was seen a handful of times. The chain couples TRBV5-6 to TRBJ2-1; no definite D call. CDR1 and CDR2 from the germline V gene are SGHDT and YYEEEE. The CDR3 length is 13 residues. Trimming cost V 2 bases and J 5 bases, with 8 bases left between them. CDR3 sequence (DNA): TGTGCCAGCAGCTTCCCTTCAAACAATGAGCAGTTCTTC. Translated: CASSFPSNNEQFF.